This T cell receptor (beta chain) derives from a study of cytotoxic CD8 clonotypes in ibrutinib-treated CLL. Produced via immunoSEQ multiplex PCR; TCRdb's table is partial and in-frame only. The top ten clones hold around 6% of a sample with about 21,000 clones, roughly 80% of them seen once. Germline V CDR1 and CDR2: LNHDA, SQIVND (reference sequence). The CDR3 length is 15 residues. The V segment lost 3 bases and the J segment 2 bases; nucleotides outside the gene matches: 3. The receptor was isolated from a human donor with chronic lymphocytic leukemia. Material: PBMCs, obtained before ibrutinib treatment. The chain recombines TRBV19 with TRBJ1-5; 8 bases line up with TRBD1. The DNA of the CDR3 is TGTGCCAGTAGTATCCGACAGGGGCGCAATCAGCCCCAGCATTTT. Translated, it gives CASSIRQGRNQPQHF.